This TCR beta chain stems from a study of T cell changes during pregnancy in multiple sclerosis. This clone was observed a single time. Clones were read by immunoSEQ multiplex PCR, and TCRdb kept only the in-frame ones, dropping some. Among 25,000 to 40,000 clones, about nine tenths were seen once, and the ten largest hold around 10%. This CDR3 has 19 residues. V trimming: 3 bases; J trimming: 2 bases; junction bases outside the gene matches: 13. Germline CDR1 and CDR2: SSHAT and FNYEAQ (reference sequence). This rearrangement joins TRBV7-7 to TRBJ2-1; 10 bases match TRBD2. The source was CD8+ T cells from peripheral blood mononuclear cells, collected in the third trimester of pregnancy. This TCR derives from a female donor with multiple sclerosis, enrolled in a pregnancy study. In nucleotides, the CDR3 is TGTGCCAGCAGCTTTTACCAGCGGGAGGGCAGGACACCCTACAATGAGCAGTTCTTC. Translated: CASSFYQREGRTPYNEQFF.